This T cell receptor beta chain came from a study of OX40 agonist ivuxolimab in advanced cancers. As for the study in general: Enrollees could have had prior anti-PD-1, anti-PD-L1 or anti-CTLA-4 therapy, which 40% to 45% had received. Three patients had partial responses: one hepatocellular carcinoma, two cutaneous melanoma.

Broader study findings: Blood T cells, both CD4+ and CD8+, expanded clonally by week 6 at 0.1 to 3.0 mg/kg.

On this clone: Its antigen remains unidentified.

Clones were sequenced by immunoSEQ multiplex PCR, and TCRdb holds only the in-frame ones, with some missing. The table lists 55,000 to 65,000 clones, roughly 81% of them singletons. V shed 1 base, J shed 4 bases, and the junction held 4 bases outside the gene matches. This CDR3 spans 15 amino acids. From germline, CDR1 is SGHAT and CDR2 FQNNGV. The sequencing used CD4+ or CD8+ T cells sorted from blood, collected in a trial of the OX40 agonist ivuxolimab. The receptor was derived from an adult with an advanced solid tumor such as melanoma, head and neck, liver or kidney cancer. The J gene is TRBJ2-7, the V gene TRBV11-2, with TRBD2 identical over 10 bases. This CDR3 is CASSLGAGGPYEQYF. In DNA, the CDR3 is TGTGCCAGCAGCTTAGGAGCGGGAGGGCCTTACGAGCAGTACTTC.